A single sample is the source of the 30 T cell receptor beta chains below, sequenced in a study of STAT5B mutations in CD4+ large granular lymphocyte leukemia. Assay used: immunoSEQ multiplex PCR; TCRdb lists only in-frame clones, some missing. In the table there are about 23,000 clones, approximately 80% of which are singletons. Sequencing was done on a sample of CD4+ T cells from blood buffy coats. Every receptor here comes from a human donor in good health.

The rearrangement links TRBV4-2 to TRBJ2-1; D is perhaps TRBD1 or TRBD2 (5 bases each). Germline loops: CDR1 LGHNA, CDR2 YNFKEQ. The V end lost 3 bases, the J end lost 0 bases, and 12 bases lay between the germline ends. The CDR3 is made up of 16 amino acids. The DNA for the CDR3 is TGTGCCAGCAGCCAGAGGGGCGAAAGCTCCTACAATGAGCAGTTCTTC. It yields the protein CASSQRGESSYNEQFF.

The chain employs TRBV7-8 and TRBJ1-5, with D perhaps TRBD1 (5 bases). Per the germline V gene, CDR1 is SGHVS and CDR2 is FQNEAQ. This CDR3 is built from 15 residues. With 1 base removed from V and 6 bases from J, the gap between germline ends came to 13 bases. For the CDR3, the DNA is TGTGCCAGCAGCTTAGATTTGTCAGGGTTTCAGCCCCAGCATTTT. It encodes CASSLDLSGFQPQHF. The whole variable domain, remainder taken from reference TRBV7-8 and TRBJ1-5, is GAGVSQSPRYKVAKRGQDVALRCDPISGHVSLFWYQQALGQGPEFLTYFQNEAQLDKSGLPSDRFFAERPEGSVSTLKIQRTQQEDSAVYLCASSLDLSGFQPQHFGDGTRLSIL.

The CDR3 nucleotides are TGCGCCAGCAGCTTGGGGCAGGGAGGGATGAACACTGAAGCTTTCTTT. This sequence encodes CASSLGQGGMNTEAFF. This chain uses TRBV5-1 with TRBJ1-1; D may be TRBD1 (5 bases). The V end was cut by 0 bases, the J end by 0 bases, with 12 bases between. Germline lookup yields CDR1 SGHRS and CDR2 YFSETQ. CDR3 length: 16 residues.

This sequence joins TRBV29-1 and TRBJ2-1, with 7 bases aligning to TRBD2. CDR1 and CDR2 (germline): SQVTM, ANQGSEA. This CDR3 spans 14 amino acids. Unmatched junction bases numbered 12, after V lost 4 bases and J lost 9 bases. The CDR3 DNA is TGCAGCGTTGTGGTAGCGGCATGGGGGGGTGAGCAGTTCTTC. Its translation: CSVVVAAWGGEQFF.

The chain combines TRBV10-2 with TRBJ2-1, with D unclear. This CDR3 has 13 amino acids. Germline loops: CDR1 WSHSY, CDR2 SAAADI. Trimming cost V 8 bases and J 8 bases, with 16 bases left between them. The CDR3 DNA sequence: TGCGCCAGCTGCCGGATGAGGTGGGATGAGCAGTTCTTC. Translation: CASCRMRWDEQFF.

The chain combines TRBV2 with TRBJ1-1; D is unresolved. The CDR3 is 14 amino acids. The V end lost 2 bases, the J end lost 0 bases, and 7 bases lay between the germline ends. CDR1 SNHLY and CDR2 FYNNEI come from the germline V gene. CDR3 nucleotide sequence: TGTGCCAGCAGTGAAAATCCTGTGAACACTGAAGCTTTCTTT. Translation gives CASSENPVNTEAFF.

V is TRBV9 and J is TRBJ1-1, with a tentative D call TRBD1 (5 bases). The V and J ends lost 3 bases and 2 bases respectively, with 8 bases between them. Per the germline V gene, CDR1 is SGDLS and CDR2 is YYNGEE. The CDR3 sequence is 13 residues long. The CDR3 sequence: CASSGGSNTEAFF. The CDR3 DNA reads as TGTGCCAGCAGCGGGGGCAGCAACACTGAAGCTTTCTTT.

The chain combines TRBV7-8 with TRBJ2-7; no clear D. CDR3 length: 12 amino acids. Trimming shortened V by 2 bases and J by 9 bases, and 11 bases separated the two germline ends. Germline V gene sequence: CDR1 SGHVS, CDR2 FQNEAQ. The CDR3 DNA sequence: TGTGCCAGCAGCTTAACGGGTGCTAGGCAGTACTTC. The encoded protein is CASSLTGARQYF.

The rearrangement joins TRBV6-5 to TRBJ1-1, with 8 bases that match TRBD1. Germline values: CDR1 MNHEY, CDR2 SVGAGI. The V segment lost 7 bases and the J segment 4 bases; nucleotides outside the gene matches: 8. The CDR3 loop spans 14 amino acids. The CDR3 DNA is TGTGCCAGCACAACCGACAGGGGAAGCACTGAAGCTTTCTTT. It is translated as CASTTDRGSTEAFF.

The CDR3 protein is CASSQEPDSGNTIYF. In nucleotides, the CDR3 is TGTGCCAGCAGCCAAGAGCCAGACTCTGGAAACACCATATATTTT. V gene TRBV7-6 combines with J gene TRBJ1-3; no definite D call. Germline values: CDR1 SGHVS, CDR2 FNYEAQ. V was shortened by 5 bases and J by 0 bases, with 11 bases between the two germline ends. The CDR3 length is 15 residues.

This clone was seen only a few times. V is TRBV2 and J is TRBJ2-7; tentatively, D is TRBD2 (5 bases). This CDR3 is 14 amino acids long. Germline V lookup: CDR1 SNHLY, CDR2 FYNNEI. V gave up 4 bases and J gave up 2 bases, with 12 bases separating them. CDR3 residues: CASSGRFQAYEQYF. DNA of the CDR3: TGTGCCAGCAGTGGGAGGTTTCAAGCCTACGAGCAGTACTTC.

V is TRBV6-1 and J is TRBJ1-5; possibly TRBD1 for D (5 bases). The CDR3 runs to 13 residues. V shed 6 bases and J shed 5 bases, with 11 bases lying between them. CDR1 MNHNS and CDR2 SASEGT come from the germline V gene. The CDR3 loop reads CASSSRGYQPQHF. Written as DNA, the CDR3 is TGTGCCAGCAGCTCACGGGGCTATCAGCCCCAGCATTTT.

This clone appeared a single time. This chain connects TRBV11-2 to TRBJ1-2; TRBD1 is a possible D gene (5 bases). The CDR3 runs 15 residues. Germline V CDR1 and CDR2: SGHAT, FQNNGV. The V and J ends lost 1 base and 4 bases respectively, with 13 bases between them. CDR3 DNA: TGTGCCAGCAGCTTAGTCGGGGCGGAGACCTATGGCTACACCTTC. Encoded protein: CASSLVGAETYGYTF. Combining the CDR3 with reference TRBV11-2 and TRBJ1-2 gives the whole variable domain EAGVAQSPRYKIIEKRQSVAFWCNPISGHATLYWYQQILGQGPKLLIQFQNNGVVDDSQLPKDRFSAERLKGVDSTLKIQPAKLEDSAVYLCASSLVGAETYGYTFGSGTRLTVV.

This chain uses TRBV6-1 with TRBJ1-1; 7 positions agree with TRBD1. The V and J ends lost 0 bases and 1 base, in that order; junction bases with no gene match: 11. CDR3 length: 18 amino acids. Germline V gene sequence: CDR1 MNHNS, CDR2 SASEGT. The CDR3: CASSEAYGQVVGNTEAFF. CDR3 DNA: TGTGCCAGCAGTGAAGCCTACGGACAGGTGGTAGGGAACACTGAAGCTTTCTTT.

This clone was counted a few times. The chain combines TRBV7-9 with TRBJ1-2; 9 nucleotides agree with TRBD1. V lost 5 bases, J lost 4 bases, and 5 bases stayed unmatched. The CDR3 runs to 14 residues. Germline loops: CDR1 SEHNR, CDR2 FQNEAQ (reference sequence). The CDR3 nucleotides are TGTGCCAGCAGCAACAGGGGGCAGGGCTATGGCTACACCTTC. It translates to CASSNRGQGYGYTF.

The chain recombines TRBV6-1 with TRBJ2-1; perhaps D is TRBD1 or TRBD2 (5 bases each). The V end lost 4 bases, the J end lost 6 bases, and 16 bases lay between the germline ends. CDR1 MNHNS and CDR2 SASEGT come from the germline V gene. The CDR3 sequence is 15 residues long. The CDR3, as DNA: TGTGCCAGCAGTGTTATCGGGACGGCGGGCAATGAGCAGTTCTTC. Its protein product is CASSVIGTAGNEQFF.

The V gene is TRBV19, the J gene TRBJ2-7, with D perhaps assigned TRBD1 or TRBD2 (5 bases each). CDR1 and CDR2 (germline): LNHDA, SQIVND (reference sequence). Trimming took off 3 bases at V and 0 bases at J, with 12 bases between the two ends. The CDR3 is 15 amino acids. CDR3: CASSMDRDHSYEQYF. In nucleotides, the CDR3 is TGTGCCAGTAGTATGGACCGGGACCACTCCTACGAGCAGTACTTC.

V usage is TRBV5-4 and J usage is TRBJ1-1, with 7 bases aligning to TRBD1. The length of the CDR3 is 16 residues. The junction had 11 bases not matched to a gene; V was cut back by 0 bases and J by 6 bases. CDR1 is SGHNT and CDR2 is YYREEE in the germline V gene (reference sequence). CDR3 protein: CASSLDPQGVGAEAFF. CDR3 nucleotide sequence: TGTGCCAGCAGCTTGGACCCCCAGGGGGTCGGCGCTGAAGCTTTCTTT.

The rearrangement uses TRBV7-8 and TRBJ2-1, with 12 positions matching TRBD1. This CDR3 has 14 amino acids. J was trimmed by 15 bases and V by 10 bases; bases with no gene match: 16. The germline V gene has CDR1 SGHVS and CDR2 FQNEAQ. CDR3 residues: CAIPHRDRGLFGFF. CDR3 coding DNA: TGTGCCATCCCTCACCGGGACAGGGGGCTCTTTGGGTTCTTC.

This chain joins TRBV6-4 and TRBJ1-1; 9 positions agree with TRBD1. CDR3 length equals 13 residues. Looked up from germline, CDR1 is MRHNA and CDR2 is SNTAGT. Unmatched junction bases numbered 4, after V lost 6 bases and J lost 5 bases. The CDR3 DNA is TGTGCCAGCAGACGGACAGGGGAGACTGAAGCTTTCTTT. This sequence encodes CASRRTGETEAFF.

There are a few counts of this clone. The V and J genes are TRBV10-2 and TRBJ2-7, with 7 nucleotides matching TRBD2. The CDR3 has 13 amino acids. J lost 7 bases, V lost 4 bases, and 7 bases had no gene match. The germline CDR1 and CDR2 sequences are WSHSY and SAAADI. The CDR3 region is CASSAGAGREQYF. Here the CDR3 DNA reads TGCGCCAGCAGTGCGGGAGCCGGGAGGGAGCAGTACTTC.

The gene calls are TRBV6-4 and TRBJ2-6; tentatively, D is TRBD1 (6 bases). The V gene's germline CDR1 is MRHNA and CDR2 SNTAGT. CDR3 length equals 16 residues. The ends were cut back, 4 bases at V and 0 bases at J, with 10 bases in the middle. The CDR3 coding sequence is TGTGCCAGCAGTGTCCAAGGGGGCTCTGGGGCCAACGTCCTGACTTTC. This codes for CASSVQGGSGANVLTF.

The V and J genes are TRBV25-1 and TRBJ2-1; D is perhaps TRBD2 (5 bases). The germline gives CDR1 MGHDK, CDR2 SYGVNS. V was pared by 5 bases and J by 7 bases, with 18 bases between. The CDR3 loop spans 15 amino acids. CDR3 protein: CASSSHGVSSNEQFF. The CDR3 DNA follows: TGTGCCAGCAGTTCACACGGGGTGAGTTCGAATGAGCAGTTCTTC.

CDR3 DNA sequence: TGTGCCAGCAGCTCTCCAGGACTAGCGGGAGGGCCAGATACGCAGTATTTT. As protein: CASSSPGLAGGPDTQYF. The chain couples TRBV5-4 to TRBJ2-3; 15 bases match TRBD2. V was clipped by 3 bases and J by 4 bases; unmatched bases: 6. Germline V CDR1 and CDR2: SGHNT, YYREEE (reference sequence). The CDR3 extends over 17 amino acids. The full variable domain, its missing parts supplied by reference TRBV5-4 and TRBJ2-3, is ETGVTQSPTHLIKTRGQQVTLRCSSQSGHNTVSWYQQALGQGPQFIFQYYREEENGRGNFPPRFSGLQFPNYSSELNVNALELDDSALYLCASSSPGLAGGPDTQYFGPGTRLTVL.

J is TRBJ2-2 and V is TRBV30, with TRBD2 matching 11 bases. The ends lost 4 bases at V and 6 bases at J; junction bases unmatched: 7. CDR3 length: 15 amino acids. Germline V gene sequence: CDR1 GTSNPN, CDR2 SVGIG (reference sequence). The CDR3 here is CAWTPGTSGAGELFF. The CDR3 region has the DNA TGTGCCTGGACTCCCGGGACTAGCGGCGCCGGGGAGCTGTTTTTT.

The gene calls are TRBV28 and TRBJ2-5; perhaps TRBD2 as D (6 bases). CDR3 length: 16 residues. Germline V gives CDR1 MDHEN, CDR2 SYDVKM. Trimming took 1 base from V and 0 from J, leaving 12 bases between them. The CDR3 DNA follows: TGTGCCAGCAGTTTATATGCGGGAACGTACCAAGAGACCCAGTACTTC. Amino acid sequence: CASSLYAGTYQETQYF.

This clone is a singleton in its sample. CDR3 bases: TGTGCCAGCAGCTTTGGCGGGAATTACGAGCAGTACTTC. Translation: CASSFGGNYEQYF. The chain carries TRBV7-2 and TRBJ2-7, with D maybe TRBD2 (6 bases). The V end lost 3 bases, the J end lost 4 bases, and 10 bases lay between the germline ends. Germline assignment: CDR1 SGHTA and CDR2 FQGNSA. CDR3 length: 13 amino acids.

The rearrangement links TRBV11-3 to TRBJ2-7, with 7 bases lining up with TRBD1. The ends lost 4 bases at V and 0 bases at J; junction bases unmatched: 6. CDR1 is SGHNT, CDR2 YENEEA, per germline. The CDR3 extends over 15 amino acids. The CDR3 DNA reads TGTGCCAGCAGCTCCCGCCAGGGGGACTCCTACGAGCAGTACTTC. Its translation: CASSSRQGDSYEQYF.

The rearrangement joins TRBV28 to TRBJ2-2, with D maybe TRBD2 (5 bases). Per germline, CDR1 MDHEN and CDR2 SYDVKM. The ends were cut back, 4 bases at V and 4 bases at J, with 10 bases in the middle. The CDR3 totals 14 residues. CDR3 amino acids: CASSSPAGTGELFF. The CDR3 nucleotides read TGTGCCAGCAGTTCTCCGGCGGGCACCGGGGAGCTGTTTTTT.

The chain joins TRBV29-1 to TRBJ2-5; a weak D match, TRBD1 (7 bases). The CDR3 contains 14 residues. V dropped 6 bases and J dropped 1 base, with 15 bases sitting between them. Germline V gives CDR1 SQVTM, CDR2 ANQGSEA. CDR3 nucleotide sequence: TGCAGCGTAGGAGGGAGACAGGGCCAAGAGACCCAGTACTTC. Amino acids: CSVGGRQGQETQYF.